What follows are 2 T cell receptor beta chains derived from one specimen sequenced in a study of cytotoxic CD8 clonotypes in ibrutinib-treated CLL. Profiled with immunoSEQ multiplex PCR; TCRdb holds only in-frame clones, not every one. This sample yields approximately 2,500 clones, of which approximately 78% are seen a single time; over 25% belongs to the top ten. Sequenced here: PBMCs, sampled before ibrutinib treatment. The receptor source for this set is a human donor with chronic lymphocytic leukemia.

The V gene is TRBV6-6, the J gene TRBJ1-1; perhaps TRBD1 as D (5 bases). The CDR3 is 15 amino acids. The germline V and J ends were trimmed by 5 bases and 0 bases, with 13 bases remaining between them. CDR1 and CDR2 (germline): MNHNY, SVGAGI (reference sequence). CDR3 sequence: CASSGDGYMNTEAFF. The CDR3 bases are TGTGCCAGCAGTGGGGACGGTTACATGAACACTGAAGCTTTCTTT.

The chain uses TRBV27 and TRBJ1-5; possibly TRBD1 for D (5 bases). Germline CDR1 MNHEY, CDR2 SMNVEV (reference sequence). V lost 4 bases and J 0 bases, leaving 7 bases between the germline ends. This CDR3 has 14 amino acids. The CDR3 protein is CASSSGYSNQPQHF. The CDR3 DNA reads as TGTGCCAGCAGTTCAGGGTATAGCAATCAGCCCCAGCATTTT.